This entry lists 28 T cell receptor beta chains sequenced from one sample in a study of control samples from healthy donors and cancer patients. Produced via immunoSEQ multiplex PCR; TCRdb's table is partial and in-frame only. The data show 76,000 or so clones, around nine tenths seen once. Sequencing was carried out using PBMCs. These receptors came from a woman between 50 and 59 years old with colorectal cancer.

The rearrangement joins TRBV30 to TRBJ1-2; D call uncertain. The CDR3 totals 11 residues. V lost 0 bases to trimming and J lost 7 bases, with 6 bases between them. Germline lookup yields CDR1 GTSNPN and CDR2 SVGIG (reference sequence). CDR3 sequence: CAWSVTSGYTF. The CDR3 region has the DNA TGTGCCTGGAGTGTGACATCTGGCTACACCTTC.

The chain couples TRBV7-2 to TRBJ1-6; 7 nucleotides align to TRBD1. Germline lookup yields CDR1 SGHTA and CDR2 FQGNSA. Losses at the gene ends were 5 bases for V and 5 bases for J; bases not matched to a gene: 6. There are 15 residues in the CDR3. The DNA for the CDR3 is TGTGCCAGCAGCGCGCAGGGGGGGAATAATTCACCCCTCCACTTT. Translated, it gives CASSAQGGNNSPLHF.

This clone turned up a few times. CDR3 sequence: CASSEGAGAGAEQFF. CDR3 DNA sequence: TGTGCCAGCAGTGAAGGAGCGGGGGCCGGCGCTGAGCAGTTCTTC. The chain recombines TRBV6-4 with TRBJ2-1; 8 bases are shared with TRBD2. Unmatched junction bases numbered 10, after V lost 3 bases and J lost 9 bases. This CDR3 region has 15 residues. Looked up from germline, CDR1 is MRHNA and CDR2 is SNTAGT.

The chain recombines TRBV24-1 with TRBJ2-3; D gene ambiguous. The V end lost 4 bases, the J end lost 8 bases, and 12 bases lay between the germline ends. The germline CDR1 and CDR2 sequences are KGHDR and SFDVKD. This CDR3 comprises 13 residues. Written as DNA, the CDR3 is TGTGCCACCAGTGACCAGGACCCGGGTACGCAGTATTTT. The encoded protein is CATSDQDPGTQYF.

This clone appeared once. The rearrangement links TRBV24-1 to TRBJ2-7, with unresolved D. V was pared by 4 bases and J by 2 bases, with 8 bases between. The CDR3 has 13 amino acids. Germline assignment: CDR1 KGHDR and CDR2 SFDVKD. CDR3 coding DNA: TGTGCCACCAGTGAGCTAGAAACCTACGAGCAGTACGTC. Translation gives CATSELETYEQYV.

The CDR3 region is CASSGGVSYNEQFF. The CDR3 DNA follows: TGCGCCAGCAGCGGCGGGGTCTCCTACAATGAGCAGTTCTTC. J is TRBJ2-1 and V is TRBV10-1; D possibly corresponds to TRBD2 (6 bases). Germline V gives CDR1 WNHNN, CDR2 SYGVQD (reference sequence). V gave up 6 bases and J gave up 0 bases, with 9 bases separating them. There are 14 residues in the CDR3.

The gene calls are TRBV19 and TRBJ1-5, with 8 bases that match TRBD1. CDR3 length equals 13 residues. J lost 9 bases, V lost 6 bases, and 7 bases had no gene match. CDR1 is LNHDA, CDR2 SQIVND, per germline (reference sequence). The CDR3 spells CASSQGAPRPQHF. Written as DNA, the CDR3 is TGTGCCAGTAGCCAGGGGGCCCCTCGGCCCCAGCATTTT.

The chain links TRBV6-4 to TRBJ1-3, with TRBD1 as a possible D gene (6 bases). Trimming took off 10 bases at V and 3 bases at J, with 19 bases between the two ends. The CDR3 is 15 residues long. Germline V lookup: CDR1 MRHNA, CDR2 SNTAGT. The CDR3 sequence is CAKGGVGLSGNTIYF. CDR3 nucleotides: TGTGCCAAGGGGGGAGTTGGGCTTAGTGGAAACACCATATATTTT.

This clone occurred once. The chain combines TRBV7-2 with TRBJ1-1; D remains ambiguous. The V and J ends lost 2 bases and 4 bases respectively, with 14 bases between them. From germline, CDR1 is SGHTA and CDR2 FQGNSA. CDR3 size: 15 residues. Here the CDR3 DNA reads TGTGCCAGCAGCTTATTGGGAGGCTCGACCACTGAAGCTTTCTTT. Its protein is CASSLLGGSTTEAFF. Using reference TRBV7-2 and TRBJ1-1 for the parts outside the CDR3, the full variable domain is GAGVSQSPSNKVTEKGKDVELRCDPISGHTALYWYRQSLGQGLEFLIYFQGNSAPDKSGLPSDRFSAERTGGSVSTLTIQRTQQEDSAVYLCASSLLGGSTTEAFFGQGTRLTVV.

This chain links TRBV7-2 with TRBJ1-2; maybe TRBD1 (5 bases). V was clipped by 5 bases and J by 2 bases, with 9 bases between them. CDR1 and CDR2 (germline): SGHTA, FQGNSA. This CDR3 comprises 13 residues. The CDR3 spells CASSPDTNYGYTF. DNA for the CDR3: TGTGCCAGCAGCCCGGACACCAACTATGGCTACACCTTC.

The chain recombines TRBV15 with TRBJ2-5, with D possibly being TRBD2 (5 bases). V was shortened by 0 bases and J by 1 base, with 9 bases between the two germline ends. The CDR3 covers 15 residues. Germline V gives CDR1 LNHNV, CDR2 YYDKDF (reference sequence). In nucleotides, the CDR3 is TGTGCCACCAGCAGAGATAGAGGGATCCAAGAGACCCAGTACTTC. This codes for CATSRDRGIQETQYF.

The V and J genes are TRBV5-1 and TRBJ2-5, with 14 bases aligning to TRBD2. The CDR3 runs 15 residues. J lost 3 bases, V lost 4 bases, and 2 bases had no gene match. CDR1 is SGHRS, CDR2 YFSETQ, per germline. In DNA form, the CDR3 reads TGCGCCAGCAGCAGGGGACTAGCGGGGGAAGAGACCCAGTACTTC. It codes for CASSRGLAGEETQYF.

CDR3 sequence: CSAPGGYGYTF. The CDR3 DNA reads as TGCAGTGCCCCGGGGGGCTATGGCTACACCTTC. V is TRBV20-1 and J is TRBJ1-2; a weak D match, TRBD1 (5 bases). CDR1 and CDR2 (germline): DFQATT, SNEGSKA (reference sequence). CDR3 length: 11 amino acids. Trimming left V 6 bases short and J 4 bases short, with 9 bases between.

This clone is a singleton in its sample. The V gene is TRBV14, the J gene TRBJ2-7; D possibly corresponds to TRBD2 (7 bases). V was cut by 0 bases and J by 5 bases, with 29 bases left in between. The CDR3 sequence is 20 residues long. Germline-derived CDR1 and CDR2 are SGHDN and FVKESK. CDR3 amino acids: CASSQEVKELWGGQDDEQYV. DNA for the CDR3: TGTGCCAGCAGCCAAGAGGTCAAAGAACTTTGGGGGGGCCAAGACGACGAGCAGTACGTC.

V and J are TRBV28 and TRBJ1-4; the D gene is possibly TRBD1 (5 bases). Looked up from germline, CDR1 is MDHEN and CDR2 is SYDVKM. The CDR3 extends over 15 amino acids. V lost 4 bases and J lost 7, with 16 bases in between. The CDR3 region is CASSSPQGFREKLFF. The CDR3 DNA reads TGTGCCAGCAGTTCCCCCCAGGGTTTTCGTGAAAAACTGTTTTTT.

The rearrangement uses TRBV6-2 or TRBV6-3 and TRBJ2-7; D may match TRBD1 or TRBD2 (5 bases each). This CDR3 is built from 13 residues. The V gene lost 6 bases and the J gene lost 6 bases, with 15 bases spanning the gap. The germline CDR1 and CDR2 sequences are MNHEY and SVGEGT. CDR3 loop: CASRYDGAGEQYV. In DNA, the CDR3 is TGTGCCAGCAGATACGACGGGGCGGGCGAGCAGTACGTC.

This sequence joins TRBV19 and TRBJ1-5, with unresolved D. This CDR3 contains 14 residues. V dropped 7 bases and J dropped 0 bases, with 10 bases sitting between them. Germline V gene data show CDR1 as LNHDA and CDR2 as SQIVND (reference sequence). CDR3 region: CASKGQNSNQPQHF. DNA for the CDR3: TGTGCCAGTAAAGGGCAGAATAGCAATCAGCCCCAGCATTTT.

The CDR3 coding sequence is TGTGCCAGCCGGGCCAGAGCAGGAAACACCATATATTTT. Protein sequence: CASRARAGNTIYF. The chain couples TRBV6-5 to TRBJ1-3; the D is unclear. CDR1 is MNHEY and CDR2 is SVGAGI in the germline V gene. The V and J ends lost 8 bases and 4 bases respectively, with 12 bases between them. The CDR3 spans 13 residues.

This sequence joins TRBV5-6 and TRBJ1-1; perhaps TRBD1 as D (5 bases). The germline V gene has CDR1 SGHDT and CDR2 YYEEEE. The length of the CDR3 is 13 residues. Trimming shortened V by 3 bases and J by 4 bases, and 10 bases separated the two germline ends. Here the CDR3 reads CASSSTGGTEAFF. The DNA of the CDR3 is TGTGCCAGCAGCTCGACGGGGGGCACTGAAGCTTTCTTT. Combining the CDR3 with reference TRBV5-6 and TRBJ1-1 gives the whole variable domain DAGVTQSPTHLIKTRGQQVTLRCSPKSGHDTVSWYQQALGQGPQFIFQYYEEEERQRGNFPDRFSGHQFPNYSSELNVNALLLGDSALYLCASSSTGGTEAFFGQGTRLTVV.

The chain recombines TRBV7-9 with TRBJ2-3; 9 bases are a match to TRBD2. CDR3 size: 16 residues. With 7 bases clipped from V and 4 bases from J, the junction kept 12 bases outside the gene matches. From germline, CDR1 is SEHNR and CDR2 FQNEAQ (reference sequence). CDR3 residues: CASTNPAAGGSDTQYF. The CDR3 nucleotides are TGTGCCAGCACCAACCCTGCCGCGGGGGGGTCAGATACGCAGTATTTT.

The chain links TRBV7-8 to TRBJ1-5; D may be TRBD1 (6 bases). This CDR3 is 17 amino acids long. Germline assignment: CDR1 SGHVS and CDR2 FQNEAQ. Trimming cost V 5 bases and J 0 bases, with 17 bases left between them. The CDR3 loop reads CASSRGGQTYSNQPQHF. The CDR3 coding sequence is TGTGCCAGCAGCAGGGGGGGACAAACCTATAGCAATCAGCCCCAGCATTTT.

In DNA, the CDR3 is TGTGCCAGTAGTATAGATCTAGGAGGGTGGGGTATTGAGCAGTTCTTC. This encodes CASSIDLGGWGIEQFF. V gene TRBV19 combines with J gene TRBJ2-1, with D possibly matching TRBD2 (6 bases). The germline V gene encodes CDR1 LNHDA and CDR2 SQIVND (reference sequence). V dropped 0 bases and J dropped 9 bases, with 18 bases sitting between them. The length of the CDR3 is 16 residues.

V is TRBV4-2 and J is TRBJ2-7, with TRBD2 matching 8 bases. The J segment lost 1 base and the V segment lost 0 bases, leaving 14 bases of the junction unmatched. The CDR3 loop spans 19 amino acids. Per the germline V gene, CDR1 is LGHNA and CDR2 is YNFKEQ. The CDR3 DNA is TGTGCCAGCAGCCAAGAGGCCTCGCTGGGAGCGGGGGCATCCTACGAGCAGTACGTC. Translation gives CASSQEASLGAGASYEQYV.

This chain links TRBV11-3 with TRBJ2-7, with 7 bases identical to TRBD1. Germline loops: CDR1 SGHNT, CDR2 YENEEA. The CDR3 is 14 amino acids. V lost 0 bases to trimming and J lost 6 bases; unmatched junction nucleotides: 5. In DNA, the CDR3 is TGTGCCAGCAGCTTAGAGTGGGACAGAGGCGAGCAGTACGTC. Protein product: CASSLEWDRGEQYV.

The chain couples TRBV7-2 to TRBJ1-2; a possible D gene is TRBD1 (6 bases). Germline V CDR1 and CDR2: SGHTA, FQGNSA. The V end lost 3 bases, the J end lost 8 bases, and 25 bases lay between the germline ends. This CDR3 is built from 17 residues. The CDR3 region is CASSLNGNRVRLGGYTF. In DNA, the CDR3 is TGTGCCAGCAGCTTGAACGGGAACAGGGTGCGGCTGGGAGGCTACACCTTC.

The chain links TRBV2 to TRBJ1-5; the D gene is possibly TRBD1 (5 bases). Germline values: CDR1 SNHLY, CDR2 FYNNEI. The CDR3 is made up of 16 amino acids. V gave up 5 bases and J gave up 3 bases, with 17 bases separating them. The CDR3 region has the DNA TGTGCCAGCAGTCTTAACGGGGGGAGAAACAATCAGCCCCAGCATTTT. Translated: CASSLNGGRNNQPQHF.

The chain's CDR3 is CASSQTGRSSYEQYV. CDR3 DNA sequence: TGTGCCAGCTCGCAGACGGGACGGAGCTCCTACGAGCAGTACGTC. The chain uses TRBV18 and TRBJ2-7; D assignment may be TRBD1 or TRBD2 (5 bases each). This CDR3 region has 15 residues. Trimming stripped 6 bases from V and 0 bases from J, with 15 bases between. Germline CDR1 and CDR2: KGHSH and LQKENI.

The chain uses TRBV6-1 and TRBJ1-3, with no clear D. The germline V gene encodes CDR1 MNHNS and CDR2 SASEGT. The ends were cut back, 1 base at V and 0 bases at J, with 7 bases in the middle. This CDR3 region has 15 residues. This CDR3 reads CASSEGHPSGNTIYF. The CDR3 DNA sequence: TGTGCCAGCAGTGAAGGACACCCCTCTGGAAACACCATATATTTT.